This passage covers 28 T cell receptor beta chains from one sample sequenced in a study of Graves' ophthalmopathy and Graves' hyperthyroidism. RNA served as the template for amplifying TCR beta CDR3 regions. An opening RT-PCR round employed HTBI primers and preceded a second-round multiplex PCR. TCRdb processed the multiplex PCR reads anew with MiXCR; each CDR3 protein has one entry. Among 740,000 or so distinct CDR3 sequences, around 40% were seen once, and the ten largest hold roughly 46%. Source material: peripheral blood. The receptor source for this set is an adult man with Graves' ophthalmopathy.

V and J are TRBV25-1 and TRBJ1-2; TRBD1 matches 7 bases. CDR3 size: 16 residues. Germline V lookup: CDR1 MGHDK, CDR2 SYGVNS. V shed 6 bases, J shed 5 bases, and the junction held 15 bases outside the gene matches. Here the CDR3 DNA reads TGTGCCAGCAGCCAAGATATAGGGGGCGATTCGTATGGCTACACCTTC. It yields the protein CASSQDIGGDSYGYTF.

About this clonotype: One base away lies a much larger clone, so this may be a sequencing read error. The chain has TRBV7-6 and TRBJ2-7, with TRBD1 as a possible D gene (6 bases). Germline V gives CDR1 SGHVS, CDR2 FNYEAQ. CDR3 size: 13 residues. CDR3 DNA sequence: TGTGCCAGCAGCCCCACAGGGAATGACGAGCAGCACTTC. Encoded protein: CASSPTGNDEQHF.

The chain uses TRBV7-9 and TRBJ1-1, with 7 bases that match TRBD1. From germline, CDR1 is SEHNR and CDR2 FQNEAQ (reference sequence). The CDR3 has 17 amino acids. The V gene end was trimmed by 4 bases and the J gene end by 5 bases; junction bases not matched to a gene: 16. The CDR3, as DNA: TGTGCCAGCAGCTCCACGACAGGGCGCGCGGGAACAACTGAAGCTTTCTTT. It specifies CASSSTTGRAGTTEAFF. The whole variable domain, filled in from reference TRBV7-9 and TRBJ1-1, reads DTGVSQNPRHKITKRGQNVTFRCDPISEHNRLYWYRQTLGQGPEFLTYFQNEAQLEKSRLLSDRFSAERPKGSFSTLEIQRTEQGDSAMYLCASSSTTGRAGTTEAFFGQGTRLTVV.

V is TRBV20-1 and J is TRBJ1-2; TRBD1 matches at 7 bases. In germline, CDR1 is DFQATT, CDR2 SNEGSKA (reference sequence). The CDR3 totals 10 residues. The V segment lost 5 bases and the J segment 8 bases; nucleotides outside the gene matches: 2. The CDR3 bases are TGCAGTGCTCCGGGACAGGGCTACACCTTC. Amino acids: CSAPGQGYTF.

This chain uses TRBV15 with TRBJ2-7; 9 bases are a match to TRBD1. The CDR3 loop spans 16 amino acids. V lost 5 bases to trimming and J lost 2 bases; unmatched junction nucleotides: 10. Germline V gene data show CDR1 as LNHNV and CDR2 as YYDKDF (reference sequence). CDR3 sequence (DNA): TGTGCCACCAGCTCCCCTCTCGGACAGGGGCCCTACGAGCAGTACTTC. Its protein is CATSSPLGQGPYEQYF.

The chain employs TRBV12-3 or TRBV12-4 and TRBJ2-7; 8 nucleotides agree with TRBD1. The V segment lost 3 bases and the J segment 1 base; nucleotides outside the gene matches: 8. The CDR3 runs to 16 residues. The CDR3 nucleotides are TGTGCCAGCAGTTTCCCCCCCGGACAGGGATCCTACGAGCAGTACTTC. Translated: CASSFPPGQGSYEQYF.

This chain links TRBV11-1 with TRBJ1-1; 10 bases line up with TRBD1. V trimming: 5 bases; J trimming: 6 bases; junction bases outside the gene matches: 6. Germline CDR1 and CDR2: SGHAT and FQDESV (reference sequence). The CDR3 is 14 amino acids. The DNA for the CDR3 is TGTGCCAGCAGCCAGACAGGGGGCGAGTCTGAAGCTTTCTTT. This codes for CASSQTGGESEAFF.

This clonotype turned up a few times. The chain is built from TRBV5-1 and TRBJ2-7, with D possibly being TRBD1 (5 bases). With 5 bases removed from V and 0 bases from J, the gap between germline ends came to 12 bases. This CDR3 region has 14 residues. The germline V gene has CDR1 SGHRS and CDR2 YFSETQ. CDR3 DNA sequence: TGCGCCAGCAGACCAGACAGATTCTCCTACGAGCAGTACTTC. It codes for CASRPDRFSYEQYF.

This clonotype was seen more than once but under ten times. The CDR3 protein is CASSLATAYEANTIYF. The CDR3 nucleotides are TGTGCCAGCAGCTTAGCGACGGCCTATGAGGCAAACACCATATATTTT. The chain joins TRBV7-9 to TRBJ1-3; D is unresolved. Germline-derived CDR1 and CDR2 are SEHNR and FQNEAQ (reference sequence). The CDR3 is 16 amino acids. Trimming left V 0 bases short and J 6 bases short, with 15 bases between. The whole variable domain, filled in from reference TRBV7-9 and TRBJ1-3, reads DTGVSQNPRHKITKRGQNVTFRCDPISEHNRLYWYRQTLGQGPEFLTYFQNEAQLEKSRLLSDRFSAERPKGSFSTLEIQRTEQGDSAMYLCASSLATAYEANTIYFGEGSWLTVV.

The count of this clonotype is one. A much larger clone lies one base from this, so it may be a read error. V is TRBV5-1 and J is TRBJ2-7; 9 bases are shared with TRBD1. The germline gives CDR1 SGHRS, CDR2 YFSETQ. There are 14 residues in the CDR3. In DNA form, the CDR3 reads TGCGCCGGCAGGGTTACAGGGGGCACCTACGAGCAGTACTTC. This encodes CAGRVTGGTYEQYF.

The rearrangement joins TRBV29-1 to TRBJ1-2; no firm D call. CDR3 size: 12 residues. Between the trimmed V and J ends, which lost 0 bases and 4 bases, there was a span of 6 bases. The germline V gene encodes CDR1 SQVTM and CDR2 ANQGSEA. The DNA of the CDR3 is TGCAGCGTTGAAGATACTAGCTATGGCTACACCTTC. Its translation: CSVEDTSYGYTF. Full variable domain (outside the CDR3, taken from reference TRBV29-1 and TRBJ1-2): SAVISQKPSRDICQRGTSLTIQCQVDSQVTMMFWYRQQPGQSLTLIATANQGSEATYESGFVIDKFPISRPNLTFSTLTVSNMSPEDSSIYLCSVEDTSYGYTFGSGTRLTVV.

On this clonotype: One end of the junction fails to match germline, which may point to a read error. V and J are TRBV9 and TRBJ1-1, with TRBD1 as a possible D gene (5 bases). The CDR3 is made up of 14 amino acids. Germline-derived CDR1 and CDR2 are SGDLS and YYNGEE. This CDR3 reads CDSRFIIRGAEAFF. The CDR3 DNA follows: TGTGACAGCAGATTCATAATCCGGGGGGCTGAAGCTTTCTTT.

This chain connects TRBV25-1 to TRBJ1-4, with unresolved D. Germline V gene data show CDR1 as MGHDK and CDR2 as SYGVNS. The CDR3 spans 13 residues. Between the trimmed V and J ends, which lost 6 bases and 14 bases, there was a span of 19 bases. The CDR3 protein is CASSANSPGVLFF. The CDR3 DNA reads TGTGCCAGCAGCGCGAATTCCCCCGGTGTGCTGTTTTTT.

This clonotype was detected many times. The V and J genes are TRBV12-3 or TRBV12-4 and TRBJ1-2; 7 positions agree with TRBD1. This CDR3 is built from 16 residues. The junction had 10 bases not matched to a gene; V was cut back by 6 bases and J by 0 bases. The CDR3 sequence: CASSRDSLRTNYGYTF. DNA of the CDR3: TGTGCCAGCAGCAGGGACAGCTTGCGGACTAACTATGGCTACACCTTC.

V and J are TRBV10-3 and TRBJ1-5; 9 nucleotides agree with TRBD1. Germline values: CDR1 ENHRY, CDR2 SYGVKD. The CDR3 sequence is 15 residues long. The J segment lost 6 bases and the V segment lost 3 bases, leaving 6 bases of the junction unmatched. The CDR3 reads CAISEVGQGVQPQHF. The CDR3 coding sequence is TGTGCCATCAGTGAAGTGGGACAGGGCGTTCAGCCCCAGCATTTT.

This clonotype came up once. The V call is TRBV29-1, the J call TRBJ1-1; 9 bases are shared with TRBD1. This CDR3 comprises 13 residues. Germline values: CDR1 SQVTM, CDR2 ANQGSEA. J gave up 1 base and V 5 bases, and 2 bases lay outside the gene matches. CDR3 residues: CSVTDRGNTEAFF. The CDR3 DNA reads as TGCAGCGTTACGGACAGGGGGAACACTGAAGCTTTCTTT.

The genes are TRBV2 and TRBJ1-2; TRBD1 matches at 10 bases. The length of the CDR3 is 14 residues. Germline CDR1 SNHLY, CDR2 FYNNEI. The junction had 5 bases not matched to a gene; V was cut back by 5 bases and J by 5 bases. The CDR3, as DNA: TGTGCCAGCAGTCCAGACAGGGGGCTGTATGGCTACACCTTC. Protein sequence: CASSPDRGLYGYTF.

This clonotype came up a few times. This chain joins TRBV7-2 and TRBJ2-6; 7 nucleotides agree with TRBD1. Germline CDR1 reads SGHTA; CDR2 reads FQGNSA. The CDR3 spans 17 residues. V shed 4 bases and J 18 bases; nucleotides not matched to a gene: 24. The CDR3 coding sequence is TGTGCCAGCAGCTGGACAGGTGTATTCTCTGGGGCCAACGTCTCGACTTTC. Translating gives CASSWTGVFSGANVSTF.

V and J are TRBV15 and TRBJ1-5; D gene uncertain. Germline V CDR1 and CDR2: LNHNV, YYDKDF (reference sequence). The V and J ends lost 0 bases and 0 bases respectively, with 18 bases between them. The CDR3 is 19 residues long. In DNA, the CDR3 is TGTGCCACCAGCAGAGATGCTCGCTCGGGCAGCTATAGCAATCAGCCCCAGCATTTT. The encoded protein is CATSRDARSGSYSNQPQHF.

This chain uses TRBV5-1 with TRBJ2-2; 10 bases align to TRBD1. Per the germline V gene, CDR1 is SGHRS and CDR2 is YFSETQ. With V trimmed by 4 bases and J by 2 bases, 5 bases remained unmatched. This CDR3 comprises 16 residues. The CDR3 spells CASSQRQGANTGELFF. CDR3 nucleotide sequence: TGCGCCAGCAGCCAAAGACAGGGGGCCAACACCGGGGAGCTGTTTTTT.

This clonotype has just a few counts. V usage is TRBV7-8 and J usage is TRBJ1-1; 8 nucleotides agree with TRBD1. The CDR3 consists of 15 residues. Losses at the gene ends were 5 bases for V and 10 bases for J; bases not matched to a gene: 15. Germline V gene lookup returns CDR1 SGHVS and CDR2 FQNEAQ. The CDR3 coding sequence is TGTGCCAGCAGCCAAGAGTCTGGTAGACAGGGGTTAGCTTTCTTT. Protein: CASSQESGRQGLAFF.

In its sample, this clonotype was seen many times. J is TRBJ1-6 and V is TRBV10-2; no clear D. This CDR3 comprises 15 residues. Germline values: CDR1 WSHSY, CDR2 SAAADI. Deletions cut 6 bases from V and 9 bases from J, with 18 bases between. DNA of the CDR3: TGCGCCAGCAGGCGTGGATGGGAATCTGTTTCACCCCTCCACTTT. It encodes CASRRGWESVSPLHF.

This chain joins TRBV9 and TRBJ1-1; D is unresolved. The CDR3 covers 14 residues. Trimming stripped 5 bases from V and 1 base from J, with 12 bases between. Germline V gives CDR1 SGDLS, CDR2 YYNGEE. As DNA, the CDR3 is TGTGCCAGCAGTGCTCAGGATACGAACACTGAAGCTTTCTTT. It specifies CASSAQDTNTEAFF.

In DNA, the CDR3 is TGTGCCAGCAGTTGGCGGGGATATACCCAAGAGACCCAGTACTTC. Translating gives CASSWRGYTQETQYF. The chain links TRBV12-3 or TRBV12-4 to TRBJ2-5; perhaps TRBD2 as D (6 bases). The CDR3 runs 15 residues. Between the trimmed V and J ends, which lost 4 bases and 1 base, there was a span of 13 bases.

The chain's CDR3 is CASSSGTGAPYEQYF. In DNA form, the CDR3 reads TGTGCCAGCAGCTCCGGGACAGGGGCTCCCTACGAGCAGTACTTC. This chain links TRBV9 with TRBJ2-7, with 10 positions matching TRBD1. The junction had 6 bases not matched to a gene; V was cut back by 4 bases and J by 2 bases. The germline V gene has CDR1 SGDLS and CDR2 YYNGEE. The CDR3 covers 15 residues.

Comments on this clonotype: With a much larger clone just one base away, this may be a read error. The chain carries TRBV11-1 and TRBJ1-2; 10 positions match TRBD1. Germline assignment: CDR1 SGHAT and CDR2 FQDESV (reference sequence). V was clipped by 5 bases and J by 0 bases; unmatched bases: 6. The CDR3 has 16 residues. This chain's CDR3 is CASSPMGQGPNYGYTF. The CDR3 DNA sequence: TGTGCCAGCAGCCCGATGGGACAGGGGCCTAACTATGGCTACACCTTC.

The chain carries TRBV7-9 and TRBJ2-3, with unresolved D. V lost 5 bases and J lost 2, with 11 bases in between. The CDR3 loop spans 14 amino acids. CDR1 and CDR2 (germline): SEHNR, FQNEAQ (reference sequence). CDR3 in amino acids: CASSTLQTTDTQYF. Here the CDR3 DNA reads TGTGCCAGCAGCACCCTACAAACCACAGATACGCAGTATTTT.

The genes are TRBV9 and TRBJ1-1, with 9 bases that match TRBD1. CDR3 length: 15 residues. Unmatched junction bases numbered 3, after V lost 1 base and J lost 2 bases. Germline V gene data show CDR1 as SGDLS and CDR2 as YYNGEE. The DNA for the CDR3 is TGTGCCAGCAGCGTAAGGGACAGGGATAACACTGAAGCTTTCTTT. Translation: CASSVRDRDNTEAFF.